Sequencing of this T cell receptor beta chain was carried out in a study of Graves' ophthalmopathy and Graves' hyperthyroidism. CDR3 regions of TCR beta were amplified from RNA transcripts. Scientists carried out first-round RT-PCR using HTBI primers and then a second-round multiplex PCR. TCRdb re-analysed the multiplex PCR reads in MiXCR, keeping a single row per CDR3 protein. The table shows 560,000 or so distinct CDR3 sequences, with less than 40% occurring only once. Trimming took off 0 bases at V and 2 bases at J, with 12 bases between the two ends. The CDR3 covers 15 residues. Germline V CDR1 and CDR2: SGHTS, YDEGEE. Diagnostic conclusions were grounded in clinical symptoms, serum thyroxine, TRAb, thyroid ultrasound and orbital computed tomography. Study-level results: Using 13 signatures, a model distinguished ophthalmopathy from stable hyperthyroidism, reaching around 85% sensitivity and approximately 81% specificity.

In its sample, this clonotype was seen many times. Its antigen is undetermined. The chain employs TRBV5-8 and TRBJ2-7, with TRBD1 as a possible D gene (6 bases). The receptor's source is an adult man with Graves' hyperthyroidism. Material: peripheral blood or thyroid tissue (not recorded which). In nucleotides, the CDR3 is TGTGCCAGCAGCTTGGGGGGGCCTAAGGCCTACGAGCAGTACTTC. Its translation is CASSLGGPKAYEQYF. Full variable domain (remainder filled in from reference TRBV5-8 and TRBJ2-7): EAGVTQSPTHLIKTRGQQATLRCSPISGHTSVYWYQQALGLGLQFLLWYDEGEERNRGNFPPRFSGRQFPNYSSELNVNALELEDSALYLCASSLGGPKAYEQYFGPGTRLTVT.